The TCR beta chain described here comes from a study of shared clonotypes between healthy human individuals. Study details: CD4 naive and CD4 memory each took three plates per donor, while CD8 naive took two and CD8 memory one. General study results and limits: Donors were few, which limited the genetic and exposure-history diversity represented.

Turning to this clone: Its target is unknown.

The CDR3 extends over 13 amino acids. The V end was cut by 4 bases, the J end by 7 bases, with 10 bases between. Germline V lookup: CDR1 ENHRY, CDR2 SYGVKD. In the original workflow: Junction-only immunoSEQ data arrived without quality scores, meaning filtering differed. Clones were read by immunoSEQ multiplex PCR, and TCRdb kept only the in-frame ones, dropping some. The DNA was the basis for D and trimming; V, J and clone size are from that table. The sample lists 2.5 million or so clones; approximately 92% were seen once. The chain links TRBV10-3 to TRBJ2-2, with D perhaps matching TRBD1 (6 bases). Sequencing was performed on naive CD4+ T cells sorted from blood. The subset was: CD45RA+ positively selected. This TCR was recovered from a man younger than 35 in good health. CDR3 sequence: CAISGGPGGELFF. The CDR3 DNA is TGTGCCATCAGTGGGGGGCCGGGCGGGGAGCTGTTTTTT.